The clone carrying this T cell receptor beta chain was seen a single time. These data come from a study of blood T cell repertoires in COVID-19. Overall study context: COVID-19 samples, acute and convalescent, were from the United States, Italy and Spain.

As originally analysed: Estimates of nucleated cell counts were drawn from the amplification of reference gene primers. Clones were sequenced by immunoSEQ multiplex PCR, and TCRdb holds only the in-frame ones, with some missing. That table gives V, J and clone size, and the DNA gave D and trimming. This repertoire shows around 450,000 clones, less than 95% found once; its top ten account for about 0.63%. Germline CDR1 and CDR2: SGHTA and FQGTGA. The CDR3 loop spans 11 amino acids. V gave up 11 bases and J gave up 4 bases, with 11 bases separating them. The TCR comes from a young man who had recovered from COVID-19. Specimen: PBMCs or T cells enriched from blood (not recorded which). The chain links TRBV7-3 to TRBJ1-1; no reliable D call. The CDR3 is CASGVGTEAFF. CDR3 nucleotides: TGTGCCTCCGGGGTGGGCACTGAAGCTTTCTTT.